One and the same sample provided the 29 T cell receptor beta chains below, sequenced in a study of T cells in women clearing cervical HPV infection. Method: immunoSEQ multiplex PCR; TCRdb's copy keeps in-frame clones and lacks some. Its table records tens of thousands of clones. The sample consisted of blood buffy coat. The origin of the receptors is a woman between 18 and 69 years old with a cervical HPV16 infection that either progressed to CIN3+ or cleared (not recorded which).

Note on this clone: The read stops 3 residues short of the end of the CDR3; the missing end is completed from the germline J gene. V usage is TRBV7-6 and J usage is TRBJ1-1; tentatively, D is TRBD1 (5 bases). CDR3 length equals 16 residues. The V gene's germline CDR1 is SGHVS and CDR2 FNYEAQ. CDR3 DNA (partial): TGTGCCAGCAGCATTAGCGGGGGTGCTAGCACAGATACG. It yields the protein CASSISGGASTDT. The full CDR3 reads CASSISGGASTDTAFF.

As for this clone: With the read ending 3 residues before the CDR3 end, the germline J gene is used to fill in that end. This sequence joins TRBV6-1 and TRBJ1-4; tentatively, D is TRBD1 (5 bases). V lost 0 bases, J lost 7 bases, and 12 bases lay in between. The CDR3 loop spans 15 amino acids. CDR1 is MNHNS and CDR2 is SASEGT in the germline V gene. The CDR3 loop reads CASSEASGTGEKLFF. CDR3 bases read: TGTGCCAGCAGTGAAGCGAGCGGGACCGGTGAAAAA.

About this clone: The read ends 3 residues early relative to the CDR3; the germline J gene fills the gap. The chain uses TRBV5-3 and TRBJ1-2; possible D gene TRBD1, 6 bases. TRBV5-3 has ORF status, its function being uncertain. The CDR3 has 14 amino acids. The CDR3 DNA, read in part, is TGTGCCAGAAGCCAACGTACAGGGAGTAGCGGC. The encoded protein is CARSQRTGSSG. The entire CDR3 reads CARSQRTGSSGYTF.

Remarks on this clone: The read falls 3 residues short of the CDR3 end, and the missing part is taken from the germline J gene. The V gene is TRBV7-6, the J gene TRBJ2-5; D assignment may be TRBD1 or TRBD2 (5 bases each). V was clipped by 7 bases and J by 0 bases, with 12 bases between them. The CDR3 is made up of 14 amino acids. Germline V gene sequence: CDR1 SGHVS, CDR2 FNYEAQ. The covered CDR3 bases are TGTGCCAGCAATCAAGGGGAGAACCAAGAGACC. It codes for CASNQGENQET. The whole CDR3 is CASNQGENQETQYF.

Details on this clone: Read sequence stops 3 residues before the CDR3 end, and the germline J gene provides the missing end. V gene TRBV6-2 or TRBV6-3 combines with J gene TRBJ1-2, with D possibly TRBD1 on 6 matching bases. Germline CDR1 and CDR2: MNHEY and SVGEGT. Trimming pared 5 bases from V and 3 bases from J, leaving 22 bases between. This CDR3 comprises 17 residues. The CDR3 protein is CASSQLYTDRTYYGYTF. The part of the CDR3 DNA that was read is TGTGCCAGCAGTCAGCTCTATACGGACAGAACGTACTATGGC.

On this clone: The read terminates 3 residues ahead of where the CDR3 ends, so the germline J gene completes it. The V gene is TRBV6-2 or TRBV6-3, the J gene TRBJ2-7; D is perhaps TRBD2 (5 bases). The V gene's germline CDR1 is MNHEY and CDR2 SVGEGT. Trimming left V 2 bases short and J 2 bases short, with 10 bases between. The CDR3 length is 14 residues. The CDR3 here is CASSYGTGTYEQYF. The part of the CDR3 DNA that was read is TGTGCCAGCAGTTACGGCACGGGGACCTACGAG.

Notes on this clone: The read finishes 3 residues shy of the CDR3 end, and the germline J gene is used to complete it. The rearrangement links TRBV6-1 to TRBJ1-1; 8 bases are shared with TRBD1. Germline assignment: CDR1 MNHNS and CDR2 SASEGT. The ends lost 4 bases at V and 4 bases at J; junction bases unmatched: 5. This CDR3 contains 14 residues. CDR3 sequence: CASSGTGWATEAFF. The sequenced CDR3 bases are TGTGCCAGCAGTGGGACAGGGTGGGCCACTGAA.

Turning to this clone: Coverage ceases 3 residues before the CDR3 finishes, and the germline J gene fills in the end. Other nucleotide sequences from this sample produce the same CDR3. This chain joins TRBV6-4 and TRBJ2-1; the D gene is possibly TRBD2 (6 bases). V lost 2 bases and J 2 bases, leaving 7 bases between the germline ends. The CDR3 is 14 residues long. CDR1 and CDR2 from the germline V gene are MRHNA and SNTAGT. The DNA read from the CDR3 is TGTGCCAGCAGTGACGGAGGGGCCTACAATGAG. Protein product: CASSDGGAYNE. The complete CDR3 sequence is CASSDGGAYNEQFF.

Note on this clone: The DNA ends 3 residues before the CDR3 does, and the rest of the CDR3 is filled in from the germline J gene. The V gene is TRBV5-1, the J gene TRBJ1-3; D gene unclear. Trimming shortened V by 4 bases and J by 2 bases, and 13 bases separated the two germline ends. This CDR3 is 15 amino acids long. Germline CDR1 is SGHRS and CDR2 is YFSETQ. The CDR3 sequence is CASSTAGRAGNTIYF. CDR3 DNA (partial): TGCGCCAGCAGCACCGCTGGAAGGGCTGGAAACACC.

As concerns this clone: Germline is not matched at one junction end, which may reflect a read error. The read stops 3 residues short of the end of the CDR3; the missing end is completed from the germline J gene. The chain joins TRBV19 to TRBJ1-1; no definite D call. This CDR3 comprises 12 residues. Germline lookup yields CDR1 LNHDA and CDR2 SQIVND (reference sequence). CDR3 region: CTSSRRLAEAFF. The CDR3 DNA, read in part, is TGTACCAGTAGCCGCCGACTCGCTGAA. The full variable domain, completed using reference TRBV19 and TRBJ1-1, is DGGITQSPKYLFRKEGQNVTLSCEQNLNHDAMYWYRQDPGQGLRLIYYSQIVNDFQKGDIAEGYSVSREKKESFPLTVTSAQKNPTAFYLCTSSRRLAEAFFGQGTRLTVV.

This clone counts as medium-sized by frequency. The read finishes 3 residues shy of the CDR3 end, and the germline J gene is used to complete it. The chain recombines TRBV2 with TRBJ2-2, with D hard to call. Looked up from germline, CDR1 is SNHLY and CDR2 is FYNNEI. This CDR3 is built from 14 residues. Between the trimmed V and J ends, which lost 5 bases and 4 bases, there was a span of 11 bases. CDR3 amino acids: CASSPSFVTGELFF. The DNA read from the CDR3 is TGTGCCAGCAGTCCGTCCTTCGTCACCGGGGAG.

Concerning this clone: The read ends 3 residues early relative to the CDR3; the germline J gene fills the gap. The J gene is TRBJ2-7, the V gene TRBV7-9; TRBD1 is a possible D gene (6 bases). Per germline, CDR1 SEHNR and CDR2 FQNEAQ (reference sequence). The CDR3 is made up of 15 amino acids. V was trimmed by 1 base and J by 6 bases, leaving 16 bases between them. The CDR3 sequence: CASSLGTGLSGEQYF. CDR3 DNA, as far as it was read: TGTGCCAGCAGCTTAGGAACAGGGTTGTCGGGCGAG.

This clone counts as medium-sized (0.01 to 0.1%) by frequency. The read terminates 3 residues ahead of where the CDR3 ends, so the germline J gene completes it. The chain carries TRBV30 and TRBJ2-1; TRBD1 might be the D (6 bases). V was pared by 6 bases and J by 0 bases, with 15 bases between. The CDR3 has 15 residues. Germline CDR1 reads GTSNPN; CDR2 reads SVGIG (reference sequence). CDR3 region: CACDPRGSSYNEQFF. The sequenced CDR3 bases are TGTGCCTGTGATCCCAGGGGTAGCTCCTACAATGAG.

Incomplete CDR3 DNA: TGTGCCAGCAGCCGAGGGGACAAAGCTAACTATGGC. This encodes CASSRGDKANYG. In full, the CDR3 is CASSRGDKANYGYTF. The chain has TRBV5-6 and TRBJ1-2, with D possibly TRBD1 on 6 matching bases. The sequence runs out 3 residues before the end of the CDR3; the remainder is reconstructed from the germline J gene. There are 15 residues in the CDR3. Germline V gene data show CDR1 as SGHDT and CDR2 as YYEEEE. The V and J ends lost 4 bases and 0 bases respectively, with 13 bases between them.

CDR3 DNA (partial): TGCAGTGCTAAAGGGGGCATGAACACTGAA. Translation: CSAKGGMNTE. The full CDR3 is CSAKGGMNTEAFF. V usage is TRBV20-1 and J usage is TRBJ1-1, with TRBD1 matching over 7 bases. The sequenced fragment ends 3 residues before the CDR3 boundary, so the rest is inferred from the germline J gene. This CDR3 is 13 amino acids long. Germline assignment: CDR1 DFQATT and CDR2 SNEGSKA (reference sequence). With V trimmed by 4 bases and J by 0 bases, 2 bases remained unmatched.

The CDR3 DNA, read in part, is TGTGCCAGCAGTGAAGGGCGGGGGCCACGACTCAATGAG. Amino acid sequence: CASSEGRGPRLNE. The whole CDR3 protein reads CASSEGRGPRLNEQFF. The chain uses TRBV2 and TRBJ2-1; D is perhaps TRBD2 (7 bases). The read terminates 3 residues ahead of where the CDR3 ends, so the germline J gene completes it. The V and J ends lost 1 base and 6 bases respectively, with 16 bases between them. This CDR3 has 16 residues. The germline CDR1 and CDR2 sequences are SNHLY and FYNNEI.

As regards this clone: The CDR3 goes on 3 residues after the read ends, and that part is filled in from the germline J gene. The V and J genes are TRBV30 and TRBJ1-1; D is possibly TRBD1 (6 bases). This CDR3 has 14 amino acids. Looked up from germline, CDR1 is GTSNPN and CDR2 is SVGIG (reference sequence). The covered CDR3 bases are TGTGCCTGGAGTCTCCTGGACCAGGGGCTCGAA. Its translation is CAWSLLDQGLE. The full CDR3 is CAWSLLDQGLEAFF.

Note on this clone: The CDR3 goes on 3 residues after the read ends, and that part is filled in from the germline J gene. This chain joins TRBV10-3 and TRBJ1-5; a weak D match, TRBD1 (5 bases). There are 14 residues in the CDR3. CDR1 is ENHRY, CDR2 SYGVKD, per germline. The V end was cut by 3 bases, the J end by 3 bases, with 9 bases between. Partial CDR3 DNA: TGTGCCATCAGTGATGGACAACCCAATCAGCCC. Its translation: CAISDGQPNQP. The whole CDR3 sequence is CAISDGQPNQPQHF.

A word on this clone: With the read ending 3 residues before the CDR3 end, the germline J gene is used to fill in that end. The rearrangement links TRBV7-6 to TRBJ2-2; the match to TRBD2 covers 9 bases. The germline V gene has CDR1 SGHVS and CDR2 FNYEAQ. V gave up 1 base and J gave up 2 bases; unmatched junction bases: 2. The CDR3 has 16 residues. The covered CDR3 bases are TGTGCCAGCAGCTTAGTAGCGGGGGAAAACACCGGGGAG. Its translation: CASSLVAGENTGE. The full CDR3 reads CASSLVAGENTGELFF.

Of note for this clone: Read data end 3 residues before the CDR3 end; the end is taken from the germline J gene. The chain links TRBV27 to TRBJ2-7, with D possibly matching TRBD1 (5 bases). The CDR3 covers 14 residues. V lost 6 bases, J lost 4 bases, and 16 bases lay in between. CDR1 is MNHEY, CDR2 SMNVEV, per germline (reference sequence). CDR3 DNA, as far as it was read: TGTGCCAGCAGACCATCCAGGGTTAGGTACGAG. This translates into CASRPSRVRYE. In full, the CDR3 reads CASRPSRVRYEQYF.

A note on this clone: The read ends 3 residues before the CDR3 terminus; that terminus is restored from the germline J gene. J is TRBJ2-6 and V is TRBV6-4; the D gene is possibly TRBD1 (5 bases). Trimming pared 5 bases from V and 0 bases from J, leaving 11 bases between. From germline, CDR1 is MRHNA and CDR2 SNTAGT. This CDR3 comprises 16 residues. The sequenced part of the CDR3 DNA is TGTGCCAGCAGTAGCGACAGCCGCTCTGGGGCCAACGTC. Amino acid sequence: CASSSDSRSGANV. In full, the CDR3 is CASSSDSRSGANVLTF.

In regard to this clone: The sequence runs out 3 residues before the end of the CDR3; the remainder is reconstructed from the germline J gene. The chain is built from TRBV5-4 and TRBJ2-5; maybe TRBD2 (5 bases). V gave up 4 bases and J gave up 2 bases, with 12 bases separating them. The CDR3 is 14 amino acids. The germline CDR1 and CDR2 sequences are SGHNT and YYREEE (reference sequence). The CDR3 sequence: CASSVGRGQETQYF. The sequenced CDR3 bases are TGTGCCAGCAGCGTAGGACGGGGACAAGAGACC.

CDR3 in amino acids: CASSEPNSPLHF. Incomplete CDR3 DNA: TGTGCCAGTAGTGAGCCGAATTCACCC. The chain links TRBV19 to TRBJ1-6; the D is unclear. The CDR3 goes on 3 residues after the read ends, and that part is filled in from the germline J gene. Germline CDR1 and CDR2: LNHDA and SQIVND (reference sequence). There are 12 residues in the CDR3. V shed 5 bases and J shed 7 bases, with 6 bases lying between them.

Remarks on this clone: The read stops 3 residues short of the end of the CDR3; the missing end is completed from the germline J gene. The J gene is TRBJ2-5, the V gene TRBV12-3 or TRBV12-4; 10 bases fit TRBD2. This CDR3 is built from 14 residues. J was trimmed by 4 bases and V by 10 bases; bases with no gene match: 9. The sequenced part of the CDR3 DNA is TGTGCCATAGGCCAGCGGGGGGGGAGAGAGACC. This gives the protein CAIGQRGGRET. The complete CDR3 reads CAIGQRGGRETQYF.

Remarks on this clone: The sequenced fragment ends 3 residues before the CDR3 boundary, so the rest is inferred from the germline J gene. The chain carries TRBV18 and TRBJ1-2; tentatively, D is TRBD1 (6 bases). Trimming removed 6 bases from V and 2 bases from J, with 13 bases in between. There are 14 residues in the CDR3. The germline V gene has CDR1 KGHSH and CDR2 LQKENI. The DNA read from the CDR3 is TGTGCCAGCTCGACGGACAGCTGGAACTATGGC. Residues: CASSTDSWNYG. The entire CDR3 protein is CASSTDSWNYGYTF.

As to this clone: The DNA ends 3 residues before the CDR3 does, and the rest of the CDR3 is filled in from the germline J gene. The rearrangement uses TRBV29-1 and TRBJ1-1, with no clear D. The CDR3 extends over 13 amino acids. Per germline, CDR1 SQVTM and CDR2 ANQGSEA. Trimming stripped 7 bases from V and 4 bases from J, with 16 bases between. The CDR3 loop reads CSASIALGTEAFF. The part of the CDR3 DNA that was read is TGCAGCGCCTCTATAGCGTTGGGCACTGAA.

Incomplete CDR3 DNA: TGCGCCAGCAGTCGAGATGGGGGTGACAGGGGGCTCACAGATACG. This encodes CASSRDGGDRGLTDT. The complete CDR3 sequence is CASSRDGGDRGLTDTQYF. The gene calls are TRBV23-1 and TRBJ2-3; TRBD1 matches 10 bases. The read ends 3 residues early relative to the CDR3; the germline J gene fills the gap. TRBV23-1 is identified as an open reading frame with a role that is uncertain. V was clipped by 4 bases and J by 2 bases; unmatched bases: 12. This CDR3 comprises 18 residues.

Of note for this clone: The read halts 3 residues ahead of the CDR3 end, with the missing end drawn from the germline J gene. The chain links TRBV7-3 to TRBJ2-3, with a possible D match to TRBD1 (8 bases). CDR3 length: 17 residues. Germline V gene data show CDR1 as SGHTA and CDR2 as FQGTGA. Deletions cut 3 bases from V and 3 bases from J, with 19 bases between. CDR3 loop: CASSLSRTGRGTDTQYF. CDR3 bases read: TGTGCCAGCAGCTTGAGTCGGACAGGGCGGGGGACAGATACG.

About this clone: The sequenced fragment ends 3 residues before the CDR3 boundary, so the rest is inferred from the germline J gene. The rearrangement links TRBV2 to TRBJ1-5, with unresolved D. This CDR3 is built from 14 residues. Germline V gene sequence: CDR1 SNHLY, CDR2 FYNNEI. V was pared by 3 bases and J by 4 bases, with 10 bases between. The CDR3 sequence: CASSDRGRNQPQHF. Partial CDR3 DNA: TGTGCCAGCAGTGACCGTGGTAGAAATCAGCCC.